This TCR beta chain stems from a study of molecular identifiers for immune sequencing clone quantification (dated by TCRdb to the late 2010s). General notes on the study: For a replicate experiment, RNA from 20,000 or 100,000 naive CD8 T cells was divided into five aliquots, and four of the five aliquots were sequenced. This methods study benchmarked molecular-identifier clustering-based TCR repertoire sequencing (MIDCIRS) and TCR RNA copy counting, using CD8 T cells to do so.

From the cysteine through the phenylalanine, the CDR3 covers 15 amino acids. CDR3 DNA only is kept here, 45 bases in frame from base 1. From the germline V gene, CDR1 is SGHTA and CDR2 is FQGNSA. Libraries of naive CD8 T cells were built from anywhere between about 19,000 and 1,100,000 sorted cells, with 10%, 30% or 50% of the purified RNA used. Naive CD8 T cells were FACS-sorted as CD8+CD4-CCR7+CD45RA+ on a BD FACSAria II into RLT Plus buffer. To test detection sensitivity, Jurkat RNA equivalent to over 8 TCR copies was spiked into samples of roughly 17,000-1,000,000 naive CD8 T cells. CD8 T cells were enriched with RosetteSep CD8+ T Cell Enrichment Cocktail and Ficoll-Paque, followed by ACK red cell lysis. The library was produced with PCR. The instrument given in TCRdb is NextSeq 500. Bulk TCR libraries were prepared as previously described, using TCR primers listed in Table S5. Total RNA was purified with the Qiagen AllPrep DNA/RNA kit. Before analysis, reads from multiple sequencing runs of the same library were pooled. The source study handled its data this way. Reads were retained only if their TCR constant sequence matched exactly, and those retained reads were trimmed to 150 nt and grouped according to their 12-nt molecular barcodes. Reads in each barcode group were sub-clustered using a 15% Levenshtein threshold, and a quality-weighted consensus sequence was built for each RNA molecule. Non-functional sequences were excluded, and lower-count sequences lying one edit away from another sequence were also excluded. Barcode sub-clusters with fewer than 20% of the maximum read count were removed, based on fitting two negative binomial distributions. TCRdb applied fastp at Q25 and MiXCR to the public reads, then kept only in-frame beta chains. Here each entry gathers all rows of one CDR3 protein and keeps the most common genes and DNA. These V and J calls originate from TCRdb's pipeline instead of the authors' own analysis. This sample holds more than 550,000 distinct CDR3 sequences; about 25% were observed only once. The ten largest clones add up to 0.78% of the sample.

Paper-wide results and their limitations: In CMV-specific effector cells, clones with more than 20 RNA copies accounted for over 99% of molecules, whereas in naive cells such clones accounted for under 1%. When barcode sub-clustering was omitted, TCR diversity was inflated by chimeric consensus sequences, with chimeras reaching as high as 47%. Spiked-in Jurkat TCR RNA equal to a single cell's worth was reported to be detectable even within 1,200,000 naive CD8 T cells. Modeling estimated roughly 3 recovered TCR RNA copies per cell, compared with about ten by digital PCR, which implies about 32% capture efficiency. Highly expanded clone sizes could be underestimated because identical TCR molecules may share a barcode. The naive libraries included spiked-in Jurkat TCR RNA (approximately ten copies' worth), and this RNA is not part of the donor repertoire.

In the case of this clonotype: Its cognate antigen has yet to be identified. One end of the junction fails to match germline, which may point to a read error.

The chain is assembled from TRBV7-2 and TRBJ2-3; a stretch of 9 junction bases matches TRBD1. Sequences were obtained from naive CD8+ T cells from blood, with Jurkat cell RNA spiked in. The cell subset or site label of this sample denotes: FACS-sorted CD8+CD4-CCR7+CD45RA+ naive T cells. The receptor comes from a human donor in good health. Some libraries in this study had Jurkat cell RNA spiked in. The CDR3 region reads CASGLGQGYTDTQYF. The sequenced DNA: TGTGCCAGCGGCTTAGGACAGGGGTACACAGATACGCAGTATTTT.